The clone carrying this T cell receptor (beta chain) was recorded at least ten times. The CDR3 consists of 18 residues. After removal of 0 bases from V and 0 bases from J, the junction contained 6 bases not matched to a gene. From germline, CDR1 is SGHRS and CDR2 YFSETQ. Synthesis of cDNA was performed by 5'RACE using 10-nucleotide random UMIs. The output of every sequencing run, over 180 million TCR-beta sequences, came from 15-18 subjects. MiXCR, applied by TCRdb to the 5' RACE reads, yields one record per CDR3 protein. The table has 32,000 or so distinct CDR3 sequences, around 10% seen once. This specimen comes from a study of neurological immune-mediated disorders. The unsorted libraries were made from 2 million PBMCs kept at -80 C.

The clonotype was recovered from a woman in her sixties in good health. The chain has TRBV5-1 and TRBJ2-6; 7 nucleotides match TRBD2. The sample was PBMCs. The CDR3 reads CASSLGGGPNSGANVLTF. The CDR3 nucleotides are TGCGCCAGCAGCTTGGGGGGAGGGCCGAACTCTGGGGCCAACGTCCTGACTTTC.